The TCR beta chain described here comes from a study of graft-versus-host responses after intestinal transplantation. Comment on this clone: Its target is not known.

The CDR3 loop spans 13 amino acids. V was trimmed by 2 bases and J by 7 bases, leaving 11 bases between them. Germline V gene data show CDR1 as ENHRY and CDR2 as SYGVKD. Repertoires were generated with immunoSEQ multiplex PCR, while TCRdb's copy carries only in-frame clones and drops some. The profile shows over 70,000 clones, roughly four fifths of them singletons. The origin of this receptor is a human donor who received an intestinal transplant. V and J are TRBV10-3 and TRBJ1-2; possibly TRBD1 for D (5 bases). This material consisted of unstimulated CD8+ T cells sorted from spleen or lymph node cells, taken before intestinal transplant. The CDR3 spells CAISEPGHGGYTF. CDR3 coding DNA: TGTGCCATCAGTGAGCCGGGGCACGGTGGCTACACCTTC.